These 13 T cell receptor beta chains originate from one sample sequenced in a study of vaccination and CD4 T cells after COVID-19. Time point defined: late sampling 161 to 241 days after vaccination in a few convalescent patients. MiXCR was run by TCRdb on the PCR reads, yielding one entry per CDR3 protein. Of about 28,000 distinct CDR3 sequences listed, 51% are singletons. Sequencing was performed on CD4+ T cells from blood, taken about 7 months after SARS-CoV-2 vaccination. The receptors derive from a human donor who had recovered from COVID-19.

This clonotype was recorded once. The chain carries TRBV2 and TRBJ1-5; no firm D call. Germline V gene sequence: CDR1 SNHLY, CDR2 FYNNEI. V was clipped by 5 bases and J by 1 base, with 9 bases between them. This CDR3 has 14 amino acids. The chain's CDR3 is CASSSRSSNQPQHF. DNA for the CDR3: TGTGCCAGCAGTAGTCGATCGAGCAATCAGCCCCAGCATTTT. Variable domain in full (rest from reference TRBV2 and TRBJ1-5): EPEVTQTPSHQVTQMGQEVILRCVPISNHLYFYWYRQILGQKVEFLVSFYNNEISEKSEIFDDQFSVERPDGSNFTLKIRSTKLEDSAMYFCASSSRSSNQPQHFGDGTRLSIL.

This clonotype was found a few times. The chain joins TRBV20-1 to TRBJ2-1; 11 nucleotides agree with TRBD2. The CDR3 loop spans 16 amino acids. The V and J ends lost 4 bases and 0 bases, in that order; junction bases with no gene match: 5. CDR1 and CDR2 (germline): DFQATT, SNEGSKA (reference sequence). The CDR3 region has the DNA TGCAGTGCTATACGTACTAGCGGGAGCTCCTACAATGAGCAGTTCTTC. Translating it yields CSAIRTSGSSYNEQFF.

There are a few counts of this clonotype. The CDR3 DNA reads TGTGCCAGCAGTCCCGGGAGGAGCCTAAATCAGCCCCAGCATTTT. Amino acid sequence: CASSPGRSLNQPQHF. This rearrangement joins TRBV2 to TRBJ1-5; D remains unclear. V gave up 5 bases and J gave up 4 bases, with 15 bases separating them. This CDR3 spans 15 amino acids. The germline V gene encodes CDR1 SNHLY and CDR2 FYNNEI.

This chain links TRBV7-2 with TRBJ2-1; D remains ambiguous. Deletions cut 3 bases from V and 1 base from J, with 7 bases between. Germline CDR1 and CDR2: SGHTA and FQGNSA. The CDR3 sequence is 14 residues long. In DNA, the CDR3 is TGTGCCAGCAGCTTCATGGGGTCCTACAATGAGCAGTTCTTC. Amino acids: CASSFMGSYNEQFF. Full variable domain (rest looked up from reference TRBV7-2 and TRBJ2-1): GAGVSQSPSNKVTEKGKDVELRCDPISGHTALYWYRQSLGQGLEFLIYFQGNSAPDKSGLPSDRFSAERTGGSVSTLTIQRTQQEDSAVYLCASSFMGSYNEQFFGPGTRLTVL.

CDR3 amino acids: CASSYKGLAGLPEQFF. The CDR3 DNA sequence: TGTGCCAGCAGTTACAAGGGACTAGCGGGGCTTCCCGAGCAGTTCTTC. The chain uses TRBV6-2 or TRBV6-3 and TRBJ2-1, with 13 positions matching TRBD2. J gave up 10 bases and V 2 bases, and 8 bases lay outside the gene matches. The CDR3 spans 16 residues. The germline gives CDR1 MNHEY, CDR2 SVGEGT.

V gene TRBV19 combines with J gene TRBJ1-1; D call uncertain. V dropped 0 bases and J dropped 1 base, with 3 bases sitting between them. Germline assignment: CDR1 LNHDA and CDR2 SQIVND (reference sequence). There are 13 residues in the CDR3. The CDR3 DNA is TGTGCCAGTAGTATAGAGTGGAACACTGAAGCTTTCTTT. Translating it yields CASSIEWNTEAFF.

This clonotype showed up just a few times. CDR3 loop: CASSLTGQPNYGYTF. The CDR3 DNA is TGTGCCAGCAGTTTAACTGGACAGCCCAACTATGGCTACACCTTC. This chain connects TRBV28 to TRBJ1-2; TRBD1 is a possible D gene (6 bases). The V end lost 2 bases, the J end lost 2 bases, and 12 bases lay between the germline ends. Germline V lookup: CDR1 MDHEN, CDR2 SYDVKM. The CDR3 length is 15 residues.

The gene calls are TRBV6-4 and TRBJ2-6; unclear D gene. Germline V gene sequence: CDR1 MRHNA, CDR2 SNTAGT. The CDR3 spans 15 residues. V gave up 0 bases and J gave up 0 bases, with 3 bases separating them. The CDR3 bases are TGTGCCAGCAGTGACTCGAGCTCTGGGGCCAACGTCCTGACTTTC. It encodes CASSDSSSGANVLTF.

The chain is built from TRBV4-1 and TRBJ1-5; D is undetermined. Between the trimmed V and J ends, which lost 1 base and 3 bases, there was a span of 7 bases. The CDR3 extends over 14 amino acids. In germline, CDR1 is MGHRA, CDR2 YSYEKL. The CDR3 reads CASSQGPVNQPQHF. The DNA for the CDR3 is TGCGCCAGCAGCCAAGGGCCAGTCAATCAGCCCCAGCATTTT.

V usage is TRBV19 and J usage is TRBJ2-5; possibly TRBD2 for D (6 bases). Trimming left V 5 bases short and J 5 bases short, with 21 bases between. The CDR3 consists of 16 residues. CDR1 is LNHDA, CDR2 SQIVND, per germline (reference sequence). The CDR3 region has the DNA TGTGCCAGTAGTGATAGCGGACGCGAGGGGTGGGAGACCCAGTACTTC. This translates into CASSDSGREGWETQYF.

There are a few counts of this clonotype. The chain has TRBV19 and TRBJ2-1; a possible D gene is TRBD2 (5 bases). The germline gives CDR1 LNHDA, CDR2 SQIVND (reference sequence). This CDR3 has 13 amino acids. Trimming stripped 4 bases from V and 10 bases from J, with 14 bases between. Here the CDR3 DNA reads TGTGCCAGTAGTAGCATTGATTGGAGGGAGCAGTTCTTC. This codes for CASSSIDWREQFF. Looking up the rest from reference TRBV19 and TRBJ2-1 gives the full variable domain: DGGITQSPKYLFRKEGQNVTLSCEQNLNHDAMYWYRQDPGQGLRLIYYSQIVNDFQKGDIAEGYSVSREKKESFPLTVTSAQKNPTAFYLCASSSIDWREQFFGPGTRLTVL.

The chain is built from TRBV27 and TRBJ1-2; 10 bases match TRBD1. Germline CDR1 reads MNHEY; CDR2 reads SMNVEV (reference sequence). V dropped 3 bases and J dropped 8; count of bases not matched to a gene: 3. This CDR3 spans 13 amino acids. The CDR3: CASSLGTGEGYTF. The CDR3 DNA reads TGTGCCAGCAGTTTGGGGACAGGGGAAGGCTACACCTTC.

This clonotype turned up a few times. CDR3 sequence reads: CASSPLTGEAGYTF. CDR3 nucleotide sequence: TGTGCCAGCTCACCACTTACAGGGGAGGCTGGCTACACCTTC. The chain carries TRBV18 and TRBJ1-2, with 7 nucleotides matching TRBD1. This CDR3 is built from 14 residues. After removal of 1 base from V and 7 bases from J, the junction contained 6 bases not matched to a gene. In germline, CDR1 is KGHSH, CDR2 LQKENI. The variable domain in full, completed from reference TRBV18 and TRBJ1-2, reads NAGVMQNPRHLVRRRGQEARLRCSPMKGHSHVYWYRQLPEEGLKFMVYLQKENIIDESGMPKERFSAEFPKEGPSILRIQQVVRGDSAAYFCASSPLTGEAGYTFGSGTRLTVV.